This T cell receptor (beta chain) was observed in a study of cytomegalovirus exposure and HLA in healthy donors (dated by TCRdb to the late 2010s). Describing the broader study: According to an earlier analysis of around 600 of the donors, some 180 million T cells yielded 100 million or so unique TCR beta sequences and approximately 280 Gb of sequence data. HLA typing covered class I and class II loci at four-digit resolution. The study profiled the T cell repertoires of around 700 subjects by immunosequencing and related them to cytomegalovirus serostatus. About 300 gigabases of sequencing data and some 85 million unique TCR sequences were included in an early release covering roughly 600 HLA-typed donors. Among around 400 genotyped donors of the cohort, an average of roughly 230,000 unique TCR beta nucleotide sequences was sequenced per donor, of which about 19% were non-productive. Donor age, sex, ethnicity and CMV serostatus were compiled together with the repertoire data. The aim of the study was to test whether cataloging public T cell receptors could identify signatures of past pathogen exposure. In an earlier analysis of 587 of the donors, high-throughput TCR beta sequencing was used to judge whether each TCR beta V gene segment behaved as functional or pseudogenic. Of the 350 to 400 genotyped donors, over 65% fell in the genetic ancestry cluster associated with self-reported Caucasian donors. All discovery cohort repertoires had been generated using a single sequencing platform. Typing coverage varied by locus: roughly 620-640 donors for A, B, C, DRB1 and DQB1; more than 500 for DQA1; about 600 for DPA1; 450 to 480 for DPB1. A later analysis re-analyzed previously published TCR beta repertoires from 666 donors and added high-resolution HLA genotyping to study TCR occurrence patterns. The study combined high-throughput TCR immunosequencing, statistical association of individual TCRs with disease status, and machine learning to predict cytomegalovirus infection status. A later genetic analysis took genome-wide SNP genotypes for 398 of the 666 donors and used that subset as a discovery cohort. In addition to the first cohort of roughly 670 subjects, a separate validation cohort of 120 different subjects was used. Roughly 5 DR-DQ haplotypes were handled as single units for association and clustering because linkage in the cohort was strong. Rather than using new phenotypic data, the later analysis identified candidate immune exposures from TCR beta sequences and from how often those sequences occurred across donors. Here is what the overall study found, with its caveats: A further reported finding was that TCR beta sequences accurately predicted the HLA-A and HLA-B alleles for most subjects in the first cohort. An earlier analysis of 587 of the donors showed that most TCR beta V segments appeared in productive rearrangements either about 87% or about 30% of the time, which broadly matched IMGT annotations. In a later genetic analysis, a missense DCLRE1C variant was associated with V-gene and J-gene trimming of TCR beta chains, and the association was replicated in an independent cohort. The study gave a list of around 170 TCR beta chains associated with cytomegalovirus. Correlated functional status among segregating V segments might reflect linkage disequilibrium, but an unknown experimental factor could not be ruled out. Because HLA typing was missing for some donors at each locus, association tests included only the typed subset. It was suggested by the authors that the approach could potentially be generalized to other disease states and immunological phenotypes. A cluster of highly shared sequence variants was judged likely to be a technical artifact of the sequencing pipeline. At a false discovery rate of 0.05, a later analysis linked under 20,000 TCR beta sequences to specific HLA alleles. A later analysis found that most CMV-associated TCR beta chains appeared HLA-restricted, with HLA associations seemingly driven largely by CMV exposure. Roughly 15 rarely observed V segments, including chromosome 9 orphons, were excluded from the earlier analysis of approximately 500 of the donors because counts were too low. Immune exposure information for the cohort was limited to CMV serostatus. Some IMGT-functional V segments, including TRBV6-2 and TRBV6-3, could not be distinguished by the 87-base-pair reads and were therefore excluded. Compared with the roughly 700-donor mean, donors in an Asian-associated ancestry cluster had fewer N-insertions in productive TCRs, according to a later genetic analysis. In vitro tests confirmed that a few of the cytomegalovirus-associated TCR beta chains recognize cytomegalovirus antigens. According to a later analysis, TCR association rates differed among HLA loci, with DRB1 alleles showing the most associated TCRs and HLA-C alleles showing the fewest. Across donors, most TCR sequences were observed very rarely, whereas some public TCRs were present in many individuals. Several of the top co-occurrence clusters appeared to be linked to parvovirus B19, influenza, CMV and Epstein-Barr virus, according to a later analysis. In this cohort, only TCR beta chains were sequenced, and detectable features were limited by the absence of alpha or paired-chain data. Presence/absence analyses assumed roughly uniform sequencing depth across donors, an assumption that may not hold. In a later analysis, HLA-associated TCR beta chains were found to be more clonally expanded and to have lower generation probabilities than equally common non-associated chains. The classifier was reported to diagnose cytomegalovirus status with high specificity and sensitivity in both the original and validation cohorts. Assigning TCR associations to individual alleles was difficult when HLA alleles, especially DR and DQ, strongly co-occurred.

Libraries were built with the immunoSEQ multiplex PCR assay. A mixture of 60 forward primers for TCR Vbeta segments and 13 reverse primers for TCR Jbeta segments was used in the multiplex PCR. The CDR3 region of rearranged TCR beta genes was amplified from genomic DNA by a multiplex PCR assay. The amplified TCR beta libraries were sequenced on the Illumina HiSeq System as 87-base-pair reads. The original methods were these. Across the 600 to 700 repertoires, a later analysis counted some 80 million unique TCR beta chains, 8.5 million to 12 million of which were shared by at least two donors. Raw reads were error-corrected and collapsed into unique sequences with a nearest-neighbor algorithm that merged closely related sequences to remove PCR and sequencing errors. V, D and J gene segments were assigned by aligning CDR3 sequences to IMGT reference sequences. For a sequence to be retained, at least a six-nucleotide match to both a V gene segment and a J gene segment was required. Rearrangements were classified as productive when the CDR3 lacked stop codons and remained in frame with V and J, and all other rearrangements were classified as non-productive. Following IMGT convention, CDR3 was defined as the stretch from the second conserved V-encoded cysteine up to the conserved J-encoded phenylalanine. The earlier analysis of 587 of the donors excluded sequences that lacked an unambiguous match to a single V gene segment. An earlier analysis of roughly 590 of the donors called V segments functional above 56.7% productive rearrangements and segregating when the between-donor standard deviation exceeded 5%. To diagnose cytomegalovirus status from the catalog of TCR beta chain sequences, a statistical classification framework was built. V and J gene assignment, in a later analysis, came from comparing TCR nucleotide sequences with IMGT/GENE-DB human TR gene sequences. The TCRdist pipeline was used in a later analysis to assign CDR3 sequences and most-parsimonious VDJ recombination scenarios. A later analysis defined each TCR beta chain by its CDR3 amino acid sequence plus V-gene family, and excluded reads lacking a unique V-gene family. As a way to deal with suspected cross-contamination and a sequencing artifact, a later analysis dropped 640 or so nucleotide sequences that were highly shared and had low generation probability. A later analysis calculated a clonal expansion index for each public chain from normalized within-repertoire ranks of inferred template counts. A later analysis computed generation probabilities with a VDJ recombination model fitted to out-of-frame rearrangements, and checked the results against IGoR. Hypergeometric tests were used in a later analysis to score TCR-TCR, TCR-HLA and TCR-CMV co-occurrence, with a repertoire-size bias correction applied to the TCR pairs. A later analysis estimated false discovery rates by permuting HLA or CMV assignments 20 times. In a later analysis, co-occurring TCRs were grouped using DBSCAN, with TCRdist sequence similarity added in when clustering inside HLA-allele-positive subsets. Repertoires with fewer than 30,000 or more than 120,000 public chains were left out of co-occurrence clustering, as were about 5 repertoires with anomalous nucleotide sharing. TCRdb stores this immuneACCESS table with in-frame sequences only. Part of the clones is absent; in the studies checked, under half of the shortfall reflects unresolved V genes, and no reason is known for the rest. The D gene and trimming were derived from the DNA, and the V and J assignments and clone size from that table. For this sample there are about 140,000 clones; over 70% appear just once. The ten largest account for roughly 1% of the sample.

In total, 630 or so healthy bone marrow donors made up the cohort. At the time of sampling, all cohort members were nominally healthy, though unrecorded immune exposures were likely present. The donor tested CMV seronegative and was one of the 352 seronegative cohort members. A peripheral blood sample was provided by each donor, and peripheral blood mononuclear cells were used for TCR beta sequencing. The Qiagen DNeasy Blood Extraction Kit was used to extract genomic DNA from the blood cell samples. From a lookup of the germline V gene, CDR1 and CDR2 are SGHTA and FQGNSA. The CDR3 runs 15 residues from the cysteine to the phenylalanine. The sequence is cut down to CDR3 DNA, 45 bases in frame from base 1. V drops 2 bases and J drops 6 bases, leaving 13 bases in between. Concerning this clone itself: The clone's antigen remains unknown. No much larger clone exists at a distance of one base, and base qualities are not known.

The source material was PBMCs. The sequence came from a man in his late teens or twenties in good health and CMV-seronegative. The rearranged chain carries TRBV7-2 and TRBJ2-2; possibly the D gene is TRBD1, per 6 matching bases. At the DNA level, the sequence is TGTGCCAGCAGCTTAAATAGTGAGGGGGCCGGGGAGCTGTTTTTT. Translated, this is CASSLNSEGAGELFF.